Described below is a single T cell receptor (beta chain) sequence and its context. Germline CDR1 and CDR2: SNHLY and FYNNEI. The CDR3 loop spans 13 amino acids. The V end was cut by 7 bases, the J end by 2 bases, with 9 bases between. This specimen comes from a study of blood T cell repertoires in COVID-19. The overall study: Sample material is recorded as cDNA or gDNA derived from T cells, B-cell-depleted T cells, or PBMCs.

Profiled with immunoSEQ multiplex PCR; TCRdb holds only in-frame clones, not every one. The repertoire has 55,000 to 85,000 clones, approximately 80% of them found once; the top ten carry approximately 0.8%. The sequenced sample was peripheral blood. The rearrangement uses TRBV2 and TRBJ2-1; TRBD1 might be the D (6 bases). The TCR originated in a woman aged 70-85 years with acute or convalescent COVID-19. In DNA form, the CDR3 reads TGTGCCAGCAATACAGGGCCCTACAATGAGCAGTTCTTC. The encoded protein is CASNTGPYNEQFF.